A selection of T cell receptor beta chains follows, all from one sample in a study of cytomegalovirus exposure and HLA in healthy donors. Assay used: immunoSEQ multiplex PCR; TCRdb lists only in-frame clones, some missing. The repertoire holds tens of thousands of clones, with roughly 60% as singletons. Material for sequencing was PBMCs. The receptor source for this set is a woman between 50 and 59 years old in good health and CMV-seropositive. Both conserved end residues are part of each CDR3. Fields, in order: D gene, clone size, J gene, CDR3 length, V gene, CDR3 DNA, CDR3 protein. D genes are given only for firm matches. Size is stated for part of the rows, as once, few or many counts, or as a class when the clone is expanded.

>TRBD1|-|TRBJ1-5|15|TRBV6-5
TGTGCCAGCAGTCCCCTAGGGACAGGCAATCAGCCCCAGCATTTT
CASSPLGTGNQPQHF
>TRBD1|-|TRBJ1-1|17|TRBV5-1
TGCGCCAGCAGCTCCCGGGGCGGGACAGGGAGAAACACTGAAGCTTTCTTT
CASSSRGGTGRNTEAFF
>TRBD1|-|TRBJ1-2|15|TRBV5-1
TGCGCCAGCAGCTTGGATATGACAGGGTTCGGTGGCTACACCTTC
CASSLDMTGFGGYTF
>-|-|TRBJ1-2|13|TRBV28
TGTGCCAGCAGGCCTTGGGCCCTCTATGGCTACACCTTC
CASRPWALYGYTF
>-|-|TRBJ1-5|13|TRBV19
TGTGCCAGTATGGATCAACGCGGGCAGCCCCAGCATTTT
CASMDQRGQPQHF
>TRBD1|-|TRBJ2-2|19|TRBV6-1
TGTGCCAGCAGTGAATACGTGACAGGGGCCCACCAGAACACCGGGGAGCTGTTTTTT
CASSEYVTGAHQNTGELFF
>TRBD2|-|TRBJ2-1|16|TRBV30
TGTGCCTGGAGTGTATGGCTAGCGGGGGCCAACAATGAGCAGTTCTTC
CAWSVWLAGANNEQFF
>TRBD2|-|TRBJ2-7|14|TRBV10-2
TGCGCCAGCAGTGACGCCAGGGAGGGTTACGAGCAGTACTTC
CASSDAREGYEQYF
>-|-|TRBJ2-5|12|TRBV7-9
TGTGCCAGCAGCTCTCGACAGGAGACCCAGTACTTC
CASSSRQETQYF
>TRBD1|-|TRBJ2-2|16|TRBV2
TGTGCCAGCACCCAACCCGGGACAGGGATCACCGGGGAGCTGTTTTTT
CASTQPGTGITGELFF
>-|-|TRBJ1-2|14|TRBV4-2
TGTGCCAGCAGCCAAGATGGGGGGGTCTATGGCTACACCTTC
CASSQDGGVYGYTF
>-|-|TRBJ1-1|13|TRBV19
TGTGCCAGTAGTTCAGGACAGTACTCTGAAGCTTTCTTT
CASSSGQYSEAFF
>TRBD1|few|TRBJ2-7|14|TRBV28
TGTGCCAGCAGATCGGACAGGGGGGACTACGAGCAGTACTTC
CASRSDRGDYEQYF
>-|-|TRBJ1-1|12|TRBV28
TGTGCCAGCAGTATTCGGGGGTCCGGAGCTTTCTTT
CASSIRGSGAFF
>-|-|TRBJ2-7|14|TRBV18
TGTGCCAGCTCACCGTCCAGAAGCTCCTACGAGCAGTACTTC
CASSPSRSSYEQYF
>TRBD2|-|TRBJ2-5|16|TRBV7-2
TGTGCCAGCAGCTTAGCGGCTAGCGGGGGGCAAGAGACCCAGTACTTC
CASSLAASGGQETQYF
>TRBD1|-|TRBJ2-2|16|TRBV9
TGTGCCAGCAGCGTAGAGGACAGGGGGCGCGGAGGGGAGCTGTTTTTT
CASSVEDRGRGGELFF
>-|few|TRBJ2-7|13|TRBV6-1
TGTGCCAGCACCCTAGGTGGGAGCTACGAGCAGTACTTC
CASTLGGSYEQYF
>-|-|TRBJ2-3|15|TRBV30
TGTGCCTGCCATAGAAATGGGGGCACCACAGATACGCAGTATTTT
CACHRNGGTTDTQYF
>TRBD1|few|TRBJ1-1|17|TRBV25-1
TGTGCCAGCAGTGAATCCCGCGGCCAGGGGGCCACCACTGAAGCTTTCTTT
CASSESRGQGATTEAFF
>-|few|TRBJ1-4|13|TRBV18
TGTGCCAGCAAGGACAGCCCTAATGAAAAACTGTTTTTT
CASKDSPNEKLFF
>TRBD2|-|TRBJ2-5|15|TRBV6-1
TGTGCCAGCAGGGGAAGGGGGACTAGCCATGAGACCCAGTACTTC
CASRGRGTSHETQYF
>TRBD1|-|TRBJ1-2|15|TRBV4-3
TGCGCCAGCAGCCCAGGAGACAGGGGAAACTATGGCTACACCTTC
CASSPGDRGNYGYTF
>-|-|TRBJ1-5|15|TRBV30
TGTGCCTGGAGTGTAGGGAGCAGGGGAGGGCAGCCCCAGCATTTT
CAWSVGSRGGQPQHF
>-|many|TRBJ1-1|14|TRBV6-5
TGTGCCAGCAGTCCCAGCCCCAGGGGATCTGAAGCTTTCTTT
CASSPSPRGSEAFF
>-|few|TRBJ1-3|19|TRBV2
TGTGCCAGCAGAGGGGGGGCTTGGTCACCTTTTAATTCTGGAAACACCATATATTTT
CASRGGAWSPFNSGNTIYF
>-|-|TRBJ2-7|13|TRBV9
TGTGCCAGCAGCCCCTTCGAGACCTACGAGCAGTACTTC
CASSPFETYEQYF
>-|-|TRBJ2-1|15|TRBV5-4
TGTGCCAGCAGCTTGAAAGGGGGGGACTACAATGAGCAGTTCTTC
CASSLKGGDYNEQFF